The TCR beta chain described here comes from a study of regulatory T cells in long-lasting Graves disease. Looking at the study overall: Graves' patients diagnosed newly had used antithyroid drugs under 3 months. Study conclusions and caveats: Sample size was small, which may have lowered accuracy. Among the persistent patients, roughly 2,500 public clonotypes were shared, more than the 750 to 1,000 shared among new patients.

Time point in this sample: newly diagnosed GD, antithyroid drugs for less than 3 months. RNA isolated from PBMCs was used to make the TCR library. This clonotype was counted ten times or more. Its target is unknown. Looked up from germline, CDR1 is SQVTM and CDR2 is ANQGSEA. The CDR3 contains 16 residues. J was trimmed by 0 bases and V by 4 bases; bases with no gene match: 7. Both iRepertoire HTBI primers and Arm-PCR of CDR3 regions were used to build the TCR beta libraries. Original handling: Looking across samples, the authors found some 67 TRBV and fewer than 15 TRBJ segments. One entry per CDR3 protein results from TCRdb running MiXCR on the multiplex PCR reads. The V and J calls shown here were made by TCRdb, not taken from the authors' results. This sample has around 400,000 distinct CDR3 sequences, with around 15% found just once.

This TCR came from a female donor with Graves disease. The chain links TRBV29-1 to TRBJ2-2; TRBD2 matches 8 bases. Specimen: peripheral blood mononuclear cells (PBMCs), collected at new diagnosis, from a patient treated with antithyroid drugs. In DNA form, the CDR3 reads TGCAGCGTTGTGGTCGCGGGGGGCCCGAACACCGGGGAGCTGTTTTTT. Translation: CSVVVAGGPNTGELFF.